A single sample gave rise to the 30 T cell receptor beta chains below, sequenced in a study of CD8 T cells in Susac syndrome. With random hexamers, reverse transcription was performed on about 0.5 to 1 ug of RNA. TCRdb recomputed calls from the immunoSEQ multiplex PCR reads with MiXCR, one row per CDR3 protein. The table lists 200,000 or so distinct CDR3 sequences, roughly 96% of them singletons, with roughly 0.094% in the top ten. Sequencing input: CD4+ T cells from PBMCs. Source of these receptors: a human donor with multiple sclerosis.

CDR3 sequence (DNA): TGTGCCGGACAGCCACATGGGGAAAAACTGTTTTTT. Translated: CAGQPHGEKLFF. The genes are TRBV9 and TRBJ1-4; D may be TRBD1 (6 bases). CDR1 is SGDLS and CDR2 is YYNGEE in the germline V gene. The CDR3 consists of 12 residues. Trimming took 10 bases from V and 8 from J, leaving 15 bases between them. Combining the CDR3 with reference TRBV9 and TRBJ1-4 gives the whole variable domain DSGVTQTPKHLITATGQRVTLRCSPRSGDLSVYWYQQSLDQGLQFLIQYYNGEERAKGNILERFSAQQFPDLHSELNLSSLELGDSALYFCAGQPHGEKLFFGSGTQLSVL.

V and J are TRBV2 and TRBJ1-6; perhaps TRBD1 as D (5 bases). This CDR3 spans 15 amino acids. In germline, CDR1 is SNHLY, CDR2 FYNNEI. Trimming shortened V by 6 bases and J by 2 bases, and 11 bases separated the two germline ends. CDR3 region: CASRGRQTYNSPLHF. In DNA form, the CDR3 reads TGTGCCAGCAGAGGTAGACAGACCTATAATTCACCCCTCCACTTT. Combining the CDR3 with reference TRBV2 and TRBJ1-6 gives the whole variable domain EPEVTQTPSHQVTQMGQEVILRCVPISNHLYFYWYRQILGQKVEFLVSFYNNEISEKSEIFDDQFSVERPDGSNFTLKIRSTKLEDSAMYFCASRGRQTYNSPLHFGNGTRLTVT.

The V and J genes are TRBV30 and TRBJ1-1, with D uncertain. CDR1 is GTSNPN, CDR2 SVGIG, per germline (reference sequence). V lost 0 bases and J 9 bases, leaving 11 bases between the germline ends. This CDR3 is built from 12 residues. This CDR3 reads CAWSVPAGKAFF. CDR3 bases: TGTGCCTGGAGTGTACCCGCAGGTAAAGCTTTCTTT.

This clonotype was observed a single time. V usage is TRBV4-1 and J usage is TRBJ1-5; D not certain. The CDR3 has 16 amino acids. Per the germline V gene, CDR1 is MGHRA and CDR2 is YSYEKL. The V and J ends lost 1 base and 8 bases respectively, with 18 bases between them. CDR3 nucleotides: TGCGCCAGCAGCCAAGCGGGGAGCCGCGGTCGAGAGCCCCAGCATTTT. Amino acids: CASSQAGSRGREPQHF.

This rearrangement joins TRBV2 to TRBJ1-5; D not resolved. The ends were cut back, 3 bases at V and 4 bases at J, with 7 bases in the middle. Germline V CDR1 and CDR2: SNHLY, FYNNEI. The CDR3 is 13 amino acids. The CDR3 DNA follows: TGTGCCAGCAGTGATAGGCGGAATCAGCCCCAGCATTTT. Its protein product is CASSDRRNQPQHF.

The chain employs TRBV12-3 or TRBV12-4 and TRBJ2-7, with TRBD2 matching over 7 bases. The CDR3 runs to 17 residues. Trimming cost V 5 bases and J 0 bases; bases outside gene matches: 13. In nucleotides, the CDR3 is TGTGCCAGCAGTCCGCCGCATTCGGGGGGTCCCTCCTACGAGCAGTACTTC. This gives the protein CASSPPHSGGPSYEQYF.

The V gene is TRBV2, the J gene TRBJ1-6, with 9 bases lining up with TRBD1. The length of the CDR3 is 14 residues. J was trimmed by 10 bases and V by 6 bases; bases with no gene match: 7. Germline V gene data show CDR1 as SNHLY and CDR2 as FYNNEI. The CDR3 nucleotides read TGTGCCAGCAGGATCGGGACAGGGCGATCACCCCTCCACTTT. Translated: CASRIGTGRSPLHF.

V usage is TRBV6-2 or TRBV6-3 and J usage is TRBJ2-1; the D gene could be TRBD1 or TRBD2 (5 bases each). The germline V gene has CDR1 MNHEY and CDR2 SVGEGT. The CDR3 extends over 14 amino acids. Trimming took off 4 bases at V and 4 bases at J, with 11 bases between the two ends. The CDR3 region has the DNA TGTGCCAGCAGTTTGGGGACGGTTTACAATGAGCAGTTCTTC. It specifies CASSLGTVYNEQFF.

A single count supports this clonotype. The chain recombines TRBV6-5 with TRBJ1-1, with TRBD1 as a possible D gene (6 bases). With 6 bases removed from V and 3 bases from J, the gap between germline ends came to 14 bases. This CDR3 has 14 amino acids. Looked up from germline, CDR1 is MNHEY and CDR2 is SVGAGI. The CDR3 DNA sequence: TGTGCCAGCAGACCGTCCTACAGGGACACTGAAGCTTTCTTT. Its protein product is CASRPSYRDTEAFF.

The rearrangement links TRBV5-1 to TRBJ2-7, with a tentative D call TRBD2 (5 bases). The germline V gene has CDR1 SGHRS and CDR2 YFSETQ. V lost 5 bases and J lost 3, with 12 bases in between. CDR3 length equals 13 residues. DNA of the CDR3: TGCGCCAGCAGACCGGCCGAGGGCTACGAGCAGTACTTC. This gives the protein CASRPAEGYEQYF.

The V gene is TRBV5-1, the J gene TRBJ2-1, with 7 bases identical to TRBD2. The CDR3 contains 14 residues. Germline V gene sequence: CDR1 SGHRS, CDR2 YFSETQ. J was trimmed by 9 bases and V by 0 bases; bases with no gene match: 6. The CDR3 DNA reads TGCGCCAGCAGCTTGGCCGTGACTAGCAGTGAGCAGTTCTTC. Amino acids: CASSLAVTSSEQFF.

The J gene is TRBJ1-1, the V gene TRBV30; D may be TRBD1 (6 bases). CDR1 is GTSNPN, CDR2 SVGIG, per germline (reference sequence). This CDR3 contains 13 residues. Trimming removed 3 bases at V and 1 base at J, with 9 bases between. Written as DNA, the CDR3 is TGTGCCTGGAGCCGGACAGAGAACACTGAAGCTTTCTTT. As protein: CAWSRTENTEAFF.

The chain is built from TRBV2 and TRBJ1-1; D gene uncertain. This CDR3 has 13 residues. Germline lookup yields CDR1 SNHLY and CDR2 FYNNEI. The V end was cut by 0 bases, the J end by 7 bases, with 9 bases between. The CDR3 reads CASSEAGRVEAFF. The CDR3 bases are TGTGCCAGCAGTGAAGCTGGTAGGGTTGAAGCTTTCTTT.

DNA for the CDR3: TGTGCCAGCAGAGGACTAGCGGGGGGCGGAGAGACCCAGTACTTC. Its protein product is CASRGLAGGGETQYF. This rearrangement joins TRBV3-1 to TRBJ2-5; 14 nucleotides align to TRBD2. Looked up from germline, CDR1 is LGHDT and CDR2 is YNNKEL (reference sequence). The trim removed 6 bases at V and 4 bases at J, leaving 4 bases unmatched. The CDR3 has 15 amino acids.

This clonotype turned up a few times. This rearrangement joins TRBV18 to TRBJ2-1, with TRBD2 as a possible D gene (6 bases). V dropped 1 base and J dropped 8 bases, with 6 bases sitting between them. Germline V lookup: CDR1 KGHSH, CDR2 LQKENI. The length of the CDR3 is 12 residues. CDR3 region: CASSPREDEQFF. CDR3 nucleotides: TGTGCCAGCTCACCACGGGAGGATGAGCAGTTCTTC.

The rearrangement joins TRBV20-1 to TRBJ2-7; the D gene is possibly TRBD1 (6 bases). Trimming shortened V by 6 bases and J by 4 bases, and 19 bases separated the two germline ends. The CDR3 consists of 14 residues. From germline, CDR1 is DFQATT and CDR2 SNEGSKA (reference sequence). The DNA for the CDR3 is TGCAGTGCCCCCAACAGGGTTAATAATTACGAGCAGTACTTC. As protein: CSAPNRVNNYEQYF.

This sequence joins TRBV5-4 and TRBJ2-5; 12 nucleotides line up with TRBD2. V trimming: 4 bases; J trimming: 5 bases; junction bases outside the gene matches: 6. Germline loops: CDR1 SGHNT, CDR2 YYREEE (reference sequence). The CDR3 extends over 15 amino acids. The CDR3 nucleotides are TGTGCCAGCAGCCAGCTAGCGGGGGGGCCGGAGACCCAGTACTTC. It encodes CASSQLAGGPETQYF.

The chain links TRBV5-1 to TRBJ2-6; TRBD1 matches at 7 bases. The CDR3 spans 15 residues. Germline V CDR1 and CDR2: SGHRS, YFSETQ. Trimming took 3 bases from V and 1 from J; bases not matched to a gene: 1. CDR3 amino acids: CASSSGQSGANVLTF. The CDR3 bases are TGCGCCAGCAGCTCGGGACAGTCTGGGGCCAACGTCCTGACTTTC.

The gene calls are TRBV29-1 and TRBJ2-1; TRBD2 agrees at 7 bases. Losses at the gene ends were 0 bases for V and 8 bases for J; bases not matched to a gene: 10. The germline V gene has CDR1 SQVTM and CDR2 ANQGSEA. The CDR3 contains 15 residues. The CDR3 nucleotides read TGCAGCGTTGAAGATAGAGTGAGACTAGCTCATGAGCAGTTCTTC. Translating it yields CSVEDRVRLAHEQFF.

J is TRBJ1-5 and V is TRBV30, with no clear D. CDR1 is GTSNPN and CDR2 is SVGIG in the germline V gene (reference sequence). V lost 0 bases, J lost 4 bases, and 7 bases lay in between. CDR3 length: 13 residues. This chain's CDR3 is CAWSVGLNQPQHF. CDR3 nucleotide sequence: TGTGCCTGGAGTGTTGGTCTGAATCAGCCCCAGCATTTT.

The chain recombines TRBV30 with TRBJ2-1; 8 bases are a match to TRBD2. Trimming removed 3 bases from V and 7 bases from J; junction bases left unmatched: 14. Germline CDR1 GTSNPN, CDR2 SVGIG (reference sequence). The CDR3 is 16 amino acids. This CDR3 is CAWSFLGTRRMNEQFF. For the CDR3, the DNA is TGTGCCTGGAGCTTCCTCGGGACTAGAAGAATGAATGAGCAGTTCTTC.

The chain carries TRBV2 and TRBJ1-5; D ambiguous. This CDR3 contains 14 residues. Per the germline V gene, CDR1 is SNHLY and CDR2 is FYNNEI. V lost 5 bases and J 6 bases, leaving 14 bases between the germline ends. The DNA of the CDR3 is TGTGCCAGCAGTCCGAGGGTGGCTTTTCAGCCCCAGCATTTT. This translates into CASSPRVAFQPQHF.

This clonotype has only one observation. This sequence joins TRBV30 and TRBJ1-1; D uncertain. V gave up 0 bases and J gave up 3 bases, with 11 bases separating them. The CDR3 loop spans 14 amino acids. Germline CDR1 and CDR2: GTSNPN and SVGIG (reference sequence). The CDR3 sequence is CAWSVRMRDTEAFF. CDR3 coding DNA: TGTGCCTGGAGTGTGCGGATGAGGGACACTGAAGCTTTCTTT.

This clonotype was observed a single time. The rearrangement links TRBV7-2 to TRBJ2-1; the D call may be TRBD1 or TRBD2 (5 bases each). This CDR3 contains 14 residues. Germline V gene lookup returns CDR1 SGHTA and CDR2 FQGNSA. V gave up 2 bases and J gave up 8 bases, with 13 bases separating them. The CDR3 reads CASSLFRGMDEQFF. The CDR3 bases are TGTGCCAGCAGCTTATTTCGGGGCATGGATGAGCAGTTCTTC.

The chain joins TRBV5-1 to TRBJ2-7; possible D gene TRBD1, 6 bases. Germline CDR1 is SGHRS and CDR2 is YFSETQ. The CDR3 length is 14 residues. Trimming pared 4 bases from V and 3 bases from J, leaving 14 bases between. The CDR3 loop is CASSTTGPSYEQYF. CDR3 nucleotide sequence: TGCGCCAGCAGCACCACAGGGCCAAGCTACGAGCAGTACTTC.

The gene calls are TRBV28 and TRBJ2-3; TRBD2 matches 8 bases. This CDR3 spans 15 amino acids. The germline gives CDR1 MDHEN, CDR2 SYDVKM. V dropped 2 bases and J dropped 5; count of bases not matched to a gene: 6. CDR3 residues: CASSLGGTRGDTQYF. In DNA, the CDR3 is TGTGCCAGCAGTTTAGGGGGGACTAGGGGAGATACGCAGTATTTT.

The CDR3 DNA follows: TGTGCCAGCAGCTTATTAGAAGCTGGGGCCAACGTCCTGACTTTC. This encodes CASSLLEAGANVLTF. The rearrangement uses TRBV7-9 and TRBJ2-6, with D hard to call. This CDR3 contains 15 residues. Germline V gives CDR1 SEHNR, CDR2 FQNEAQ (reference sequence). Trimming stripped 2 bases from V and 2 bases from J, with 7 bases between.

The chain recombines TRBV3-1 with TRBJ1-2, with D perhaps TRBD1 (6 bases). V was shortened by 6 bases and J by 8 bases, with 16 bases between the two germline ends. Germline V CDR1 and CDR2: LGHDT, YNNKEL (reference sequence). The length of the CDR3 is 13 residues. This CDR3 is CASSSRDTRGYTF. CDR3 in DNA: TGTGCCAGCAGTTCCCGGGACACAAGGGGCTACACCTTC.

V gene TRBV27 combines with J gene TRBJ2-5; no reliable D call. This CDR3 is built from 13 residues. The germline V and J ends were trimmed by 6 bases and 3 bases, with 11 bases remaining between them. Germline V CDR1 and CDR2: MNHEY, SMNVEV (reference sequence). The CDR3 loop is CASSPRSEETQYF. The CDR3 DNA follows: TGTGCCAGCAGCCCGCGCAGTGAAGAGACCCAGTACTTC.

The genes are TRBV29-1 and TRBJ2-5; 8 positions agree with TRBD2. The CDR3 covers 14 residues. Germline V gene lookup returns CDR1 SQVTM and CDR2 ANQGSEA. J lost 5 bases, V lost 3 bases, and 8 bases had no gene match. The CDR3: CSVEGAGARETQYF. The CDR3 bases are TGCAGCGTTGAGGGAGCGGGAGCCCGGGAGACCCAGTACTTC. Complete variable domain (other parts from reference TRBV29-1 and TRBJ2-5): SAVISQKPSRDICQRGTSLTIQCQVDSQVTMMFWYRQQPGQSLTLIATANQGSEATYESGFVIDKFPISRPNLTFSTLTVSNMSPEDSSIYLCSVEGAGARETQYFGPGTRLLVL.